This T cell receptor (beta chain) derives from a study of blood T cell repertoires in COVID-19. At the level of the study: Spain, Italy and the United States supplied samples that represented acute and convalescent COVID-19.

The assay was immunoSEQ multiplex PCR, and TCRdb's table has in-frame clones only and misses some. The sample consists of a few hundred thousand clones, 80% to 90% of them appearing once. This CDR3 contains 15 residues. V was clipped by 0 bases and J by 6 bases, with 12 bases between them. The germline V gene has CDR1 LGHNA and CDR2 YSLEER. This clone appeared a few times. The TCR originated in a woman aged 40 to 50 with acute COVID-19. The V and J genes are TRBV4-3 and TRBJ1-5; TRBD1 might be the D (5 bases). The specimen sequenced was PBMCs or T cells enriched from blood (not recorded which). The CDR3 region has the DNA TGCGCCAGCAGCCAAGATGTCGGCGGGACTCAGCCCCAGCATTTT. It is translated as CASSQDVGGTQPQHF.